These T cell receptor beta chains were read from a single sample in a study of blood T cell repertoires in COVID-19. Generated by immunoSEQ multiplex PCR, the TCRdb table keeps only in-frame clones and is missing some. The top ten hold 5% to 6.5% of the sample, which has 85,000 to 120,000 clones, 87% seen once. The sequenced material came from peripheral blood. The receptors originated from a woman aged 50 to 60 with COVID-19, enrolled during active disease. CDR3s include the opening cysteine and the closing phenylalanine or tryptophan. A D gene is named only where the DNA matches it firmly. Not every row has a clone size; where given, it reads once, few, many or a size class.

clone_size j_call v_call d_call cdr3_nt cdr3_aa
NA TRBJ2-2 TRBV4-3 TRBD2 TGCGCCAGCAGCCAAGAAGGTGGGAGGGCCGGGGAGCTGTTTTTT CASSQEGGRAGELFF
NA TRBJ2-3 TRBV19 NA TGTGCCAGTAGTATGCTCGGGCAGGGCGGTACAGATACGCAGTATTTT CASSMLGQGGTDTQYF
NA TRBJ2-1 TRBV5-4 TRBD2 TGTGCCAGCAGCCGAAAGACTAGCGGGGGCTACAATGAGCAGTTCTTC CASSRKTSGGYNEQFF
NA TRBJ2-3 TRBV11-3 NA TGTGCCAGCAGCCAGAGACAGAGCACAGATACGCAGTATTTT CASSQRQSTDTQYF
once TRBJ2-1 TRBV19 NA TGTGCCACCCTTCCCCTTGCCAGTAGTGTTTCGGACAAGCAGTTCTTC CATLPLASSVSDKQFF
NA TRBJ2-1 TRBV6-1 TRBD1 TGTGCCAGCAGTGAAGCGCTGGGGACAGGGGCTGAGCAGTTCTTC CASSEALGTGAEQFF
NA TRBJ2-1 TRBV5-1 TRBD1 TGCGCCAGCAGCTGGCTGGACAGGGGATCAAATGAGCAGTTCTTC CASSWLDRGSNEQFF
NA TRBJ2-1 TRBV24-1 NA TGTGCCACCAGTGAACCGGGACTGGCTGGTGAGCAGTTCTTC CATSEPGLAGEQFF
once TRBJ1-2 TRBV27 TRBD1 TGTGCCAGCAGTGCTCGACAGGGAGGATTTGGCTACACCTTC CASSARQGGFGYTF
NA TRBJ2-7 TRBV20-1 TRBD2 TGCAGTGCTAGTCTAGCGGGGGGATCCCGCGAGCAGTACTTC CSASLAGGSREQYF
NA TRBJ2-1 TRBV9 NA TGTGCCAGCAGCGCCAACCCGGGCCAGGGTGACAATGAGCAGTTCTTC CASSANPGQGDNEQFF
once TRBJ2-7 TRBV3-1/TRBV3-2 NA TGTGCCAGCAGCCAAGCAGGGGACGAGCAGTACTTC CASSQAGDEQYF
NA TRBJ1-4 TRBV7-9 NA TGTGCCAGCACCCCCGGGGTGAGAGGTGAAAAACTGTTTTTT CASTPGVRGEKLFF
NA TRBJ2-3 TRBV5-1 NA TGCGCCAGCAGCCCCGAGCGAAGCGGCGATACGCAGTATTTT CASSPERSGDTQYF